This is a list of T cell receptor beta chains from one sample in a study of blood T cell repertoires in COVID-19. Produced via immunoSEQ multiplex PCR; TCRdb's table is partial and in-frame only. The profile shows approximately 71,000 clones, 79% of them singletons. The source material was peripheral blood. The source is a man in his 60s with active or convalescent COVID-19. CDR3s include the opening cysteine and the closing phenylalanine or tryptophan. A D gene is named only where the DNA matches it firmly. Only some rows state a clone size, as once, few, many or a class for expanded clones.

d_call: TRBD1
v_call: TRBV5-1
clone_size: -
j_call: TRBJ1-2
cdr3_nt: TGCGCCAGCAGCTTGGCCGGCTCTTCACAGGGGTTCTCCGGCTACACCTTC
cdr3_aa: CASSLAGSSQGFSGYTF

d_call: TRBD1
v_call: TRBV5-1
clone_size: -
j_call: TRBJ2-7
cdr3_nt: TGCGCCAGCAGCGTAGGGACAGGCACCTACGAGCAGTACTTC
cdr3_aa: CASSVGTGTYEQYF

d_call: -
v_call: TRBV27
clone_size: few
j_call: TRBJ1-5
cdr3_nt: TGTGCCAGCAGCCCCACGGGGGGGTATCAGCCCCAGCATTTT
cdr3_aa: CASSPTGGYQPQHF

d_call: TRBD2
v_call: TRBV5-5
clone_size: -
j_call: TRBJ2-3
cdr3_nt: TGTGCCAGCAGCTGGGAGAGAGCGGGGGATACGCAGTATTTT
cdr3_aa: CASSWERAGDTQYF

d_call: -
v_call: TRBV19
clone_size: few
j_call: TRBJ2-5
cdr3_nt: TGTGCCACCACCCAGGGGACCGACTCGGGGACCCAGTACTTC
cdr3_aa: CATTQGTDSGTQYF

d_call: -
v_call: TRBV7-3
clone_size: -
j_call: TRBJ2-1
cdr3_nt: TGTGCCAGCAGCAAACGGGCGGGGGAGCAGTTCTTC
cdr3_aa: CASSKRAGEQFF

d_call: TRBD1
v_call: TRBV27
clone_size: -
j_call: TRBJ2-6
cdr3_nt: TGTGCCAGCAGTTTATTTAGTCGGGCGGGACAGGGGGCTCTAAGGGCCAACGTCCTGACTTTC
cdr3_aa: CASSLFSRAGQGALRANVLTF

d_call: TRBD2
v_call: TRBV3-1/TRBV3-2
clone_size: -
j_call: TRBJ2-3
cdr3_nt: TGTGCCAGCAGCCAACTGAGTAGCGGGGGCACCATCACAGATACGCAGTATTTT
cdr3_aa: CASSQLSSGGTITDTQYF

d_call: TRBD1
v_call: TRBV27
clone_size: many
j_call: TRBJ1-1
cdr3_nt: TGTGCCAGCAGTTTTTCAGGGGGCTTTACTGAAGCTTTCTTT
cdr3_aa: CASSFSGGFTEAFF

d_call: -
v_call: TRBV7-6
clone_size: -
j_call: TRBJ2-7
cdr3_nt: TGTGCCAGCAGCTATATTCCATCGGGTCAGGGGCCAGGCTCCTACGAGCAGTACTTC
cdr3_aa: CASSYIPSGQGPGSYEQYF

d_call: TRBD1
v_call: TRBV25-1
clone_size: -
j_call: TRBJ1-1
cdr3_nt: TGTGCCAGCATGGCCAGGACAGGGGGCACTGAAGCTTTCTTT
cdr3_aa: CASMARTGGTEAFF

d_call: TRBD1
v_call: TRBV7-9
clone_size: -
j_call: TRBJ1-4
cdr3_nt: TGTGCCAGCAGCTTTGGCCGACAGGGCCCAGCTAATGAAAAACTGTTTTTT
cdr3_aa: CASSFGRQGPANEKLFF

d_call: TRBD1
v_call: TRBV4-1
clone_size: medium-sized
j_call: TRBJ2-2
cdr3_nt: TGCGCCAGCAGCCAAGGGCCGACAGGGGGGACGACCGGGGAGCTGTTTTTT
cdr3_aa: CASSQGPTGGTTGELFF

d_call: TRBD1
v_call: TRBV7-9
clone_size: -
j_call: TRBJ2-4
cdr3_nt: TGTGCCAGCAGCTCAGGTTTAGGACAGGGTAGCATTCAGTACTTC
cdr3_aa: CASSSGLGQGSIQYF

d_call: -
v_call: TRBV30
clone_size: -
j_call: TRBJ1-1
cdr3_nt: TGTGCCTGTTTCCCCCTAAACACTGAAGCTTTCTTT
cdr3_aa: CACFPLNTEAFF

d_call: TRBD2
v_call: TRBV5-6
clone_size: few
j_call: TRBJ2-1
cdr3_nt: TGTGCCAGCAGCTTAACTAGCGGGGGATACAATGAGCAGTTCTTC
cdr3_aa: CASSLTSGGYNEQFF

d_call: TRBD1
v_call: TRBV10-3
clone_size: -
j_call: TRBJ2-7
cdr3_nt: TGTGCCAGCAGCCGGGACAGTTATTCCTACGAGCAGTACTTC
cdr3_aa: CASSRDSYSYEQYF

d_call: TRBD1
v_call: TRBV9
clone_size: -
j_call: TRBJ2-3
cdr3_nt: TGTGCCAGCAGCGAACAGGGGGTTAGGTCAGATACGCAGTATTTT
cdr3_aa: CASSEQGVRSDTQYF

d_call: -
v_call: TRBV7-9
clone_size: -
j_call: TRBJ1-4
cdr3_nt: TGTGCCAGCAGCTTGGCCGGGACATCGGAAAAACTGTTTTTT
cdr3_aa: CASSLAGTSEKLFF

d_call: TRBD2
v_call: TRBV2
clone_size: -
j_call: TRBJ2-5
cdr3_nt: TGTGCCAGCATTCTCAGGACTAGCGGATCCGGGGCCCAGTACTTC
cdr3_aa: CASILRTSGSGAQYF

d_call: TRBD1
v_call: TRBV9
clone_size: -
j_call: TRBJ1-6
cdr3_nt: TGTGCCAGCAGCGGGGGACAGGGGGTCTCCTCCTATAATTCACCCCTCCACTTT
cdr3_aa: CASSGGQGVSSYNSPLHF

d_call: -
v_call: TRBV3-1/TRBV3-2
clone_size: few
j_call: TRBJ1-2
cdr3_nt: TGTGCCAGCAGCCCCAGAGAAATAGCATATGGCTACACCTTC
cdr3_aa: CASSPREIAYGYTF

d_call: -
v_call: TRBV30
clone_size: once
j_call: TRBJ2-5
cdr3_nt: TGTGCCTGCTGGCAGGCGGGAGAGACCCAGTACTTC
cdr3_aa: CACWQAGETQYF

d_call: -
v_call: TRBV21-1
clone_size: -
j_call: TRBJ2-5
cdr3_nt: TGTGCCAGCAGCAAACCATGGGGAGAAGAGACCCAGTACTTC
cdr3_aa: CASSKPWGEETQYF

d_call: -
v_call: TRBV5-1
clone_size: -
j_call: TRBJ1-3
cdr3_nt: TGCGCCAGCAGCTTGGCAGGGTATGGAAACACCATATATTTT
cdr3_aa: CASSLAGYGNTIYF

d_call: -
v_call: TRBV7-9
clone_size: -
j_call: TRBJ1-2
cdr3_nt: TGTGCCAGCAGCTTAGAGGGTCCAGGGATTGGCTACACCTTC
cdr3_aa: CASSLEGPGIGYTF

d_call: -
v_call: TRBV23-1
clone_size: -
j_call: TRBJ1-2
cdr3_nt: TGCGCCACCCCCCAGGGGCAGGGTACCTATGGCTACACCTTC
cdr3_aa: CATPQGQGTYGYTF

d_call: -
v_call: TRBV9
clone_size: few
j_call: TRBJ2-1
cdr3_nt: TGTGCCAGCAGCCCAGAGGGGGGGGGAGGATTTGTGCAGTTCTTC
cdr3_aa: CASSPEGGGGFVQFF

d_call: TRBD1
v_call: TRBV19
clone_size: -
j_call: TRBJ1-3
cdr3_nt: TGTGCCAGTAGCCCCCGAGGGACAGGGGAAATCACCATATATTTT
cdr3_aa: CASSPRGTGEITIYF

d_call: TRBD2
v_call: TRBV19
clone_size: -
j_call: TRBJ2-1
cdr3_nt: TGTGCCAGTTCGGGCAGCGGGAGCTACAATGAGCAGTTCTTC
cdr3_aa: CASSGSGSYNEQFF

d_call: TRBD1
v_call: TRBV7-2
clone_size: -
j_call: TRBJ2-3
cdr3_nt: TGTGCCAGCAGCTTAGGGGACAGGGGAAATACGCAGTATTTT
cdr3_aa: CASSLGDRGNTQYF

d_call: -
v_call: TRBV5-1
clone_size: -
j_call: TRBJ1-1
cdr3_nt: TGCGCCAGCAGCTTGACAACAGCCACTGAAGCTTTCTTT
cdr3_aa: CASSLTTATEAFF

d_call: TRBD1
v_call: TRBV11-3
clone_size: -
j_call: TRBJ1-3
cdr3_nt: TGTGCCAGCAGCTTAGATCTTGACAGGGACTCTGGAAACACCATATATTTT
cdr3_aa: CASSLDLDRDSGNTIYF

d_call: TRBD1
v_call: TRBV5-1
clone_size: -
j_call: TRBJ2-7
cdr3_nt: TGCGCCAGCAGCTTGGGCGCAACAGGGGGCTACGAGCAGTACTTC
cdr3_aa: CASSLGATGGYEQYF

d_call: -
v_call: TRBV7-6
clone_size: -
j_call: TRBJ1-6
cdr3_nt: TGTGCCAGCAGCTTAGGGAGGGTTGGAGATAATTCACCCCTCCACTTT
cdr3_aa: CASSLGRVGDNSPLHF

d_call: -
v_call: TRBV6-1
clone_size: -
j_call: TRBJ1-1
cdr3_nt: TGTGCCAGCAGTGAGAGGGATATGAACACTGAAGCTTTCTTT
cdr3_aa: CASSERDMNTEAFF

d_call: -
v_call: TRBV7-9
clone_size: -
j_call: TRBJ1-2
cdr3_nt: TGTGCCAGCAGCGCAACCCGGGAGAAGGGCTACACCTTC
cdr3_aa: CASSATREKGYTF

d_call: TRBD2
v_call: TRBV5-1
clone_size: -
j_call: TRBJ2-1
cdr3_nt: TGCGCCAGCAGCACCGGGACTAGCGGGGGTTTCGGGTTCTTC
cdr3_aa: CASSTGTSGGFGFF

d_call: TRBD2
v_call: TRBV3-1/TRBV3-2
clone_size: once
j_call: TRBJ2-3
cdr3_nt: TGTGCCAGCAGCCAAGATCTTGGCCCTAGCGGGGGATTAGATACGCAGTATTTT
cdr3_aa: CASSQDLGPSGGLDTQYF

d_call: -
v_call: TRBV19
clone_size: -
j_call: TRBJ2-5
cdr3_nt: TGTGCCAGTAGCGACAGCTACCAAGAGACCCAGTACTTC
cdr3_aa: CASSDSYQETQYF

d_call: TRBD2
v_call: TRBV12-3/TRBV12-4
clone_size: -
j_call: TRBJ2-1
cdr3_nt: TGTGCCAGCAGTTTGTCGGGAGGGAATGAGCAGTTCTTC
cdr3_aa: CASSLSGGNEQFF

d_call: -
v_call: TRBV3-1/TRBV3-2
clone_size: -
j_call: TRBJ2-1
cdr3_nt: TGTGCCAGCAGCGCAGGCCGGAATTGGCACAATGAGCAGTTCTTC
cdr3_aa: CASSAGRNWHNEQFF

d_call: -
v_call: TRBV12-3/TRBV12-4
clone_size: -
j_call: TRBJ2-3
cdr3_nt: TGTGCCAGCAGTTCTATGGGCACAGATACGCAGTATTTT
cdr3_aa: CASSSMGTDTQYF

d_call: TRBD1
v_call: TRBV7-9
clone_size: -
j_call: TRBJ1-1
cdr3_nt: TGTGCCAGCAGCTTGGACGACAGGGGCACTGAAGCTTTCTTT
cdr3_aa: CASSLDDRGTEAFF

d_call: TRBD2
v_call: TRBV7-8
clone_size: -
j_call: TRBJ2-7
cdr3_nt: TGTGCCAGCAGCTTACCCGTACGACTAGCGGGGGACCGCGAGCAGTACTTC
cdr3_aa: CASSLPVRLAGDREQYF